This T cell receptor beta chain originates from a study of radiotherapy plus CTLA-4 blockade in lung cancer. Study-level results: Blood saw expansion of tumor-derived TCR clones after radiotherapy plus ipilimumab.

Libraries were prepared by immunoSEQ multiplex PCR; TCRdb keeps only in-frame clonotypes and omits some of them. This repertoire shows tens of thousands of clones, about four fifths found once; its top ten account for 4%. V dropped 0 bases and J dropped 0 bases, with 17 bases sitting between them. From germline, CDR1 is SGHRS and CDR2 YFSETQ. This CDR3 region has 18 residues. In the case of this clone: Its antigen is unknown.

The source was peripheral blood, collected from a patient treated with radiotherapy plus ipilimumab. The TCR sequence derives from a human donor with non-small cell lung cancer who had a partial response to radiotherapy plus ipilimumab. Some clones in this sample may be carry-over from other donors' samples. V and J are TRBV5-1 and TRBJ2-3; TRBD2 might be the D (6 bases). This CDR3 reads CASSLGTTSTSSTDTQYF. In nucleotides, the CDR3 is TGCGCCAGCAGCTTGGGGACGACTAGTACCTCTAGCACAGATACGCAGTATTTT.